This record covers a single TCR beta chain. The CDR3 extends over 15 amino acids. The ends were cut back, 2 bases at V and 5 bases at J, with 16 bases in the middle. The germline V gene encodes CDR1 LGHNA and CDR2 YNFKEQ. The entry originates in a study of T-cell reconstitution after alpha-beta-depleted transplantation in children. Researchers prepared the TCRbeta library using unique molecular identifiers, the study reports. From the PCR reads, TCRdb called clonotypes with MiXCR, one entry per CDR3 protein. Of a few hundred thousand distinct CDR3 sequences in the sample, around 9.6% were seen once. This chain uses TRBV4-2 with TRBJ2-7, with D possibly matching TRBD2 (6 bases). The starting material was PBMCs from the stem cell graft donor, obtained from the stem cell graft. This TCR came from a human donor who donated a stem cell graft to a child with SCID. The CDR3 here is CASSQLLAAQNEQYF. The CDR3 DNA is TGTGCCAGCAGCCAACTACTAGCTGCACAAAACGAGCAGTACTTC.